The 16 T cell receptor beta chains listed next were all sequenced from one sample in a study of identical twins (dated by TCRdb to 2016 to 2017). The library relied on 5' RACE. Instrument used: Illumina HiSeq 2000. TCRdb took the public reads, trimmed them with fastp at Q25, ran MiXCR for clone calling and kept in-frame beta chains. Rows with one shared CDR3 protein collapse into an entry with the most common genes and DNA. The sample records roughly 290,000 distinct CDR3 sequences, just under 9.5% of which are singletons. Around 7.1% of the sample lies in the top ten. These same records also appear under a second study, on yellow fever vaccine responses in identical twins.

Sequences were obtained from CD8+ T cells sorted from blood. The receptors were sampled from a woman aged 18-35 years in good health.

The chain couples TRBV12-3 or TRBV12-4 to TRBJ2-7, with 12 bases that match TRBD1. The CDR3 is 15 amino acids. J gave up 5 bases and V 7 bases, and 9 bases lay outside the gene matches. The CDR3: CASTSGQGAPDEQYF. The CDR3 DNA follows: TGTGCCAGCACGTCGGGACAGGGGGCGCCGGACGAGCAGTACTTC.

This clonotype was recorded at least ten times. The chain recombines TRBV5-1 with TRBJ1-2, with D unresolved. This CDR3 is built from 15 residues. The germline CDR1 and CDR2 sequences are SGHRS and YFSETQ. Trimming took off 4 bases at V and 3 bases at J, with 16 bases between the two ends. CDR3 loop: CASSAPGSSHYGYTF. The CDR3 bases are TGCGCCAGCAGCGCCCCCGGGAGTTCACACTATGGCTACACCTTC.

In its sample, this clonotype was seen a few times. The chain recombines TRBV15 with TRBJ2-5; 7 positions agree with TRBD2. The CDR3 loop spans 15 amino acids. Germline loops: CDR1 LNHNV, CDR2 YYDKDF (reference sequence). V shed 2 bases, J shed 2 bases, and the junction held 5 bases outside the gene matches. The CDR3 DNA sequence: TGTGCCACCAGCAGACTTGGGGGACTACAAGAGACCCAGTACTTC. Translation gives CATSRLGGLQETQYF.

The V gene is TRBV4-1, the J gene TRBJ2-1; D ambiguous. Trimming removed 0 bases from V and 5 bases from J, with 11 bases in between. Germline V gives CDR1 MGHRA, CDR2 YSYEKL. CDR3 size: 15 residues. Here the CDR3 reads CASSQEIGTDNEQFF. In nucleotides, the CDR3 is TGCGCCAGCAGCCAAGAAATTGGTACAGACAATGAGCAGTTCTTC.

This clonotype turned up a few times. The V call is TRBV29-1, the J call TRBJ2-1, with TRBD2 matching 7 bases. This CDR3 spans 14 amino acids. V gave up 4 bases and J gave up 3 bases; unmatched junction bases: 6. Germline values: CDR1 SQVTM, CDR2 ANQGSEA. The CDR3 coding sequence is TGCAGCGTTGGAGGCAGCGGGATCTACAATGAGCAGTTCTTC. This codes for CSVGGSGIYNEQFF.

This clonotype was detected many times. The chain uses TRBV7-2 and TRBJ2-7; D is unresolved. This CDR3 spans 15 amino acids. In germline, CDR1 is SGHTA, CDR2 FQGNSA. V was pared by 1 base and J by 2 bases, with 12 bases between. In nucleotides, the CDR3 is TGTGCCAGCAGCTTAGATGATTCGACGGCCTACGAGCAGTACTTC. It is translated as CASSLDDSTAYEQYF.

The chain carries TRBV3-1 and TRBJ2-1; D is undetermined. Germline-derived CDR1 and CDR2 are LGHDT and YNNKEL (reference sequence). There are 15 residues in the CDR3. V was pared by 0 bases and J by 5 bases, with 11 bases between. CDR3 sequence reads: CASSQDEVEHNEQFF. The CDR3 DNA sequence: TGTGCCAGCAGCCAAGACGAGGTAGAACACAATGAGCAGTTCTTC.

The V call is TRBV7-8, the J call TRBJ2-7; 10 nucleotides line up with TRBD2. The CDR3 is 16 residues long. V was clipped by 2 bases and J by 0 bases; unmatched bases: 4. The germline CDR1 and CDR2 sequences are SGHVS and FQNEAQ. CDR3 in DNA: TGTGCCAGCAGCTTACTTAGCGGGGGGTCCTCCTACGAGCAGTACTTC. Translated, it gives CASSLLSGGSSYEQYF. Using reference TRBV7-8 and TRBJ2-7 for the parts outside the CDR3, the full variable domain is GAGVSQSPRYKVAKRGQDVALRCDPISGHVSLFWYQQALGQGPEFLTYFQNEAQLDKSGLPSDRFFAERPEGSVSTLKIQRTQQEDSAVYLCASSLLSGGSSYEQYFGPGTRLTVT.

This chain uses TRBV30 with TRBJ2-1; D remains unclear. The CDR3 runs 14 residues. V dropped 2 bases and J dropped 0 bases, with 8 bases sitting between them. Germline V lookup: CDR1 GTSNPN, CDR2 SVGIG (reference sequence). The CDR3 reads CAWSLGFSYNEQFF. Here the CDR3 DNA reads TGTGCCTGGAGTTTGGGCTTCTCCTACAATGAGCAGTTCTTC.

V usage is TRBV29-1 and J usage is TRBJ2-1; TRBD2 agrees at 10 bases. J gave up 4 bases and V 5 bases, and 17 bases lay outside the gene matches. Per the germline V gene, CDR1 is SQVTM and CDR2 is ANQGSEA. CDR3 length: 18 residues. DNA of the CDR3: TGCAGCGTTCGTGGCCGGGGGGCTAGCGGGAGTTCTTACAATGAGCAGTTCTTC. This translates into CSVRGRGASGSSYNEQFF.

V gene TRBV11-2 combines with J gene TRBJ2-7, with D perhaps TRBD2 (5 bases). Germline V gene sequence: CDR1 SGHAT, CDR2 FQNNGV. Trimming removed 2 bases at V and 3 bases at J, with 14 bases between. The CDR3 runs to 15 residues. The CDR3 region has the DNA TGTGCCAGCAGCTTAATGAGGGAGTGGGTCTACGAGCAGTACTTC. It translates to CASSLMREWVYEQYF.

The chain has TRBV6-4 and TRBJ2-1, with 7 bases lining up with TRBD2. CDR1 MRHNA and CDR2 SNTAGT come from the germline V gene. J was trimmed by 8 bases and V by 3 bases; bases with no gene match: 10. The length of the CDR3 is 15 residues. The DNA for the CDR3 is TGTGCCAGCAGTGATTTGGCGGGAGCGTGGGATGAGCAGTTCTTC. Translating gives CASSDLAGAWDEQFF.

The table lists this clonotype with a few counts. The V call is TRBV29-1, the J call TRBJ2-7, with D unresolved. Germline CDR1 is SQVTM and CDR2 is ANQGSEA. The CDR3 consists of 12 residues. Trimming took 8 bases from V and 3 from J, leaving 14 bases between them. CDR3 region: CSPTPPRYEQYF. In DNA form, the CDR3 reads TGCAGCCCCACCCCCCCCCGCTACGAGCAGTACTTC.

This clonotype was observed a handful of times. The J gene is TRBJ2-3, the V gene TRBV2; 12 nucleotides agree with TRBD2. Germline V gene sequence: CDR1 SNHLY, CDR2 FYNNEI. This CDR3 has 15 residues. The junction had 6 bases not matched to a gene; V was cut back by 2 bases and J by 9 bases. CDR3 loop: CASSEPSGGARTQYF. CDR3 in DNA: TGTGCCAGCAGTGAACCTAGCGGGGGGGCACGCACGCAGTATTTT.

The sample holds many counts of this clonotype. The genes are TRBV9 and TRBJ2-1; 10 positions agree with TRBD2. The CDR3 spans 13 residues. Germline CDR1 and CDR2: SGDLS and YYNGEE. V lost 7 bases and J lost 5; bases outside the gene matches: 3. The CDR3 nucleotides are TGTGCCAGCGGACTAGCGGATCACAATGAGCAGTTCTTC. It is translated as CASGLADHNEQFF.

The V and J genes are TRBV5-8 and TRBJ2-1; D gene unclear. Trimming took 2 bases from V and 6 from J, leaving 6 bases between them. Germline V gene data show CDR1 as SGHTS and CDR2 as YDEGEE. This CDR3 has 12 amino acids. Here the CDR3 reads CASSFLPNEQFF. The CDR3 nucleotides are TGTGCCAGCAGCTTCTTACCCAATGAGCAGTTCTTC.